These 5 T cell receptor beta chains came from one sample sequenced in a study of human T cells and chemical hapten exposure. TCRdb called the RACE reads again in MiXCR, with one record for every CDR3 protein. Of 75,000 to 80,000 distinct CDR3 sequences in the sample, around 9.3% were seen once. Time point meaning: healthy volunteer bleed at 6 weeks. Whole blood, unfractionated, served as the material for total RNA extraction. The sample was whole blood. The receptors derive from a female donor in good health. Some clones in this sample may be carry-over from other donors' samples.

This clonotype was counted only a few times. The chain recombines TRBV27 with TRBJ2-7; tentative D call: TRBD2 (5 bases). Germline assignment: CDR1 MNHEY and CDR2 SMNVEV (reference sequence). The CDR3 totals 14 residues. V lost 1 base and J 1 base, leaving 8 bases between the germline ends. As DNA, the CDR3 is TGTGCCAGCAGTTTATTTGGGGAGTCCTACGAGCAGTACTTC. This sequence encodes CASSLFGESYEQYF.

The rearrangement uses TRBV28 and TRBJ2-6; D may be TRBD1 (6 bases). CDR1 and CDR2 (germline): MDHEN, SYDVKM. The CDR3 covers 15 residues. V shed 5 bases and J shed 1 base, with 9 bases lying between them. The chain's CDR3 is CASSRRGSGANVLTF. CDR3 coding DNA: TGTGCCAGCAGTCGCAGGGGATCTGGGGCCAACGTCCTGACTTTC.

This clonotype was seen at least ten times. The chain couples TRBV10-3 to TRBJ1-1; D ambiguous. This CDR3 spans 15 amino acids. The V gene's germline CDR1 is ENHRY and CDR2 SYGVKD. V was pared by 4 bases and J by 6 bases, with 18 bases between. CDR3 region: CAISGEREGGPEAFF. CDR3 DNA sequence: TGTGCCATCAGTGGTGAGAGGGAAGGTGGGCCTGAAGCTTTCTTT.

This clonotype has a handful of counts. The chain couples TRBV20-1 to TRBJ1-1; D is uncertain. With 2 bases removed from V and 7 bases from J, the gap between germline ends came to 14 bases. CDR3 length: 13 residues. Germline CDR1 and CDR2: DFQATT and SNEGSKA (reference sequence). CDR3 nucleotide sequence: TGCAGTGCTAGACCTTCGACTGAAATTGAAGCTTTCTTT. This encodes CSARPSTEIEAFF.

This clonotype was seen a handful of times. This chain joins TRBV10-3 and TRBJ1-1; the match to TRBD1 covers 9 bases. The CDR3 contains 14 residues. Germline loops: CDR1 ENHRY, CDR2 SYGVKD. Trimming removed 6 bases from V and 3 bases from J; junction bases left unmatched: 5. In DNA form, the CDR3 reads TGTGCCATCAGACGGACAGGGGAGGACACTGAAGCTTTCTTT. Its protein product is CAIRRTGEDTEAFF.